Listed below are T cell receptor beta chains from one sample, sequenced in a study of T cells after yellow fever vaccination. A single record per CDR3 protein comes from TCRdb applying MiXCR to the 5' RACE reads. This table holds nearly 45,000 distinct CDR3 sequences, 6.8% found once. Sequenced material: CD8+ T cells not binding an NS4B(214-222) dextramer, sorted from PBMCs, taken 45 days after the yellow fever booster vaccination. The receptors originated from a man aged 25 to 45 who received the YFV17D yellow fever vaccine. Both conserved end residues are part of each CDR3. D genes are given only for firm matches. Clone size is shown for a subset of rows, as once, few, many or a class of expanded clone.

D | J | size | V | CDR3 | DNA
- | TRBJ1-1 | many | TRBV11-2 | CASSPWNKDRENTEAFF | TGTGCCAGCAGCCCTTGGAACAAGGATCGGGAAAACACTGAAGCTTTCTTT
TRBD2 | TRBJ2-1 | many | TRBV9 | CASSVVTSGNNEQFF | TGTGCCAGCAGCGTAGTAACTAGCGGTAACAATGAGCAGTTCTTC
- | TRBJ1-2 | many | TRBV12-3/TRBV12-4 | CASSLWGALEDGYTF | TGTGCCAGCAGTTTGTGGGGGGCGTTGGAGGATGGCTACACCTTC
TRBD2 | TRBJ2-7 | many | TRBV20-1 | CSAAGGPHEQYF | TGCAGCGCTGCGGGAGGGCCCCACGAGCAGTACTTC
- | TRBJ2-7 | many | TRBV16 | CASSRAGFYEQYF | TGTGCCAGCAGCCGTGCGGGATTTTACGAGCAGTACTTC
- | TRBJ2-1 | many | TRBV11-3 | CASSLTGAVNEQFF | TGTGCCAGCAGCTTAACGGGAGCAGTCAATGAGCAGTTCTTC
- | TRBJ2-3 | many | TRBV11-2 | CASNRQDRTDTQYF | TGTGCCAGCAACCGACAGGACCGCACAGATACGCAGTATTTT
TRBD2 | TRBJ2-2 | - | TRBV30 | CACDGGGRTGELFF | TGTGCCTGTGACGGGGGCGGGAGGACCGGGGAGCTGTTTTTT
TRBD1 | TRBJ2-7 | many | TRBV7-9 | CASSWGTGGRYEQYF | TGTGCCAGCAGCTGGGGGACAGGGGGAAGGTACGAGCAGTACTTC
- | TRBJ2-1 | many | TRBV5-1 | CASSSGRYNEQFF | TGCGCCAGCAGCTCGGGACGGTACAATGAGCAGTTCTTC